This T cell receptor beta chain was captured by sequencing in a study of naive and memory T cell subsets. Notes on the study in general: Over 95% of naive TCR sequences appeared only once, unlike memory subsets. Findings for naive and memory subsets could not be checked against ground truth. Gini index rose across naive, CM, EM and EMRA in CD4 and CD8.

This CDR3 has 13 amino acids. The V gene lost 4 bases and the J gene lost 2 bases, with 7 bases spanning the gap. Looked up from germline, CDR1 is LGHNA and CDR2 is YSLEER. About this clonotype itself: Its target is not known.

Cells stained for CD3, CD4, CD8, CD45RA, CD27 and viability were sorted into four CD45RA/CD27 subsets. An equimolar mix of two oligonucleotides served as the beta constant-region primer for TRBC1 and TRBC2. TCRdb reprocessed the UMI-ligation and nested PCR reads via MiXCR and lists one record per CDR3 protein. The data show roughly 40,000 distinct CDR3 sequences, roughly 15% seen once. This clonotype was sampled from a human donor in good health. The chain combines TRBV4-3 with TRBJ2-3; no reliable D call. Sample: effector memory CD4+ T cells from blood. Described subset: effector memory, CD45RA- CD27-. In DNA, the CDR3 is TGCGCCAGCAGCCCTCAGCTCACAGATACGCAGTATTTT. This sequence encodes CASSPQLTDTQYF.